This T cell receptor beta chain was recorded in a study of blood T cell repertoires in COVID-19. Whole-study context: T cells, B-cell-depleted T cells, or PBMCs provided the cDNA or gDNA that served as material.

Trimming took off 4 bases at V and 0 bases at J, with 10 bases between the two ends. The CDR3 has 15 residues. Germline V gene lookup returns CDR1 LGHNA and CDR2 YNFKEQ. Authors' processing steps: The assay estimated nucleated cells by amplifying reference gene primers. Sequenced by immunoSEQ multiplex PCR; TCRdb stores in-frame clones only, minus some. That table is the source of V, J and clone size, and D and trimming were worked out from the DNA. The sample carries 65,000 to 85,000 clones, approximately 87% recorded once. This TCR was sampled from a man aged 50 to 60 with active COVID-19. The source material was peripheral blood. The chain has TRBV4-2 and TRBJ1-3; D gene ambiguous. CDR3 DNA sequence: TGTGCCAGCAGCCCGTTCTGGAGCTCTGGAAACACCATATATTTT. This translates into CASSPFWSSGNTIYF.